This T cell receptor (beta chain) was identified in a study of blood T cell repertoires in COVID-19. Cohorts were assigned according to the clinical history that participants reported. Under the authors' procedure: Amplified reference gene primers provided the basis for estimating nucleated cell counts. Sequencing used immunoSEQ multiplex PCR; TCRdb keeps in-frame clones, though not all of them. V and J calls and clone size are as listed in that table; D and trimming were resolved from the DNA. The data show about 400,000 clones, nearly 90% seen once. CDR1 SQVTM and CDR2 ANQGSEA come from the germline V gene. V was shortened by 7 bases and J by 5 bases, with 15 bases between the two germline ends. The CDR3 is 13 residues long.

This clonotype originated in a woman aged 18-29 years with acute COVID-19. The J gene is TRBJ2-1, the V gene TRBV29-1, with D possibly matching TRBD2 (6 bases). The specimen sequenced was PBMCs or T cells enriched from blood (not recorded which). For the CDR3, the DNA is TGCAGCGCTTTGACGGGGGTCAACAATGAGCAGTTCTTC. Translated, it gives CSALTGVNNEQFF.